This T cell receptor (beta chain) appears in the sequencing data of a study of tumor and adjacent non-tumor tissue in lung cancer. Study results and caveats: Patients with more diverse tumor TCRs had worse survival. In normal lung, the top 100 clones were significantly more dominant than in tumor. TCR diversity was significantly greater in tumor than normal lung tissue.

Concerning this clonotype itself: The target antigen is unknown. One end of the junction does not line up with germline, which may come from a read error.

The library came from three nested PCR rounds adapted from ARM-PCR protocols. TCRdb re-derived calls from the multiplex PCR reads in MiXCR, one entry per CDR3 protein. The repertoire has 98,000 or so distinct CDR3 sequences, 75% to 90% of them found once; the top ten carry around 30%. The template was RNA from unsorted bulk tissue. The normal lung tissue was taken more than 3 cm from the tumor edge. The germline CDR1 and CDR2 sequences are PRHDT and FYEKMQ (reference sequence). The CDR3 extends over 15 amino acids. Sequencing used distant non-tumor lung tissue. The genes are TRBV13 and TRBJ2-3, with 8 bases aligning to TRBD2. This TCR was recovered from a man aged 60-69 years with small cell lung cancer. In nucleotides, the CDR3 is TGTGCCAGCAGCCCTAGCGGGCTGTGCACGGATACGCACTATTTT. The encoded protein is CASSPSGLCTDTHYF. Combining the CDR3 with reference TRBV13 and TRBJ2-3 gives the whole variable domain AAGVIQSPRHLIKEKRETATLKCYPIPRHDTVYWYQQGPGQDPQFLISFYEKMQSDKGSIPDRFSAQQFSDYHSELNMSSLELGDSALYFCASSPSGLCTDTHYFGPGTRLTVL.